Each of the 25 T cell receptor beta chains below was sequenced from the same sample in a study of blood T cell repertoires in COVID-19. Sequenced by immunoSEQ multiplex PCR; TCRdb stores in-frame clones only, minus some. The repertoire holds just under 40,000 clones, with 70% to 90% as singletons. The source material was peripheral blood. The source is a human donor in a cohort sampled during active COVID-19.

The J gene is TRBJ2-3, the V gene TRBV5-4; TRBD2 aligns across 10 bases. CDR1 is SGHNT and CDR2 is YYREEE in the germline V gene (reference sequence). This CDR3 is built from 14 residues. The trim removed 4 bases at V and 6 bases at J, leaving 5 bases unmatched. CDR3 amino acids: CASSELAGADTQYF. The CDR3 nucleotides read TGTGCCAGCAGCGAGCTAGCGGGAGCCGATACGCAGTATTTT.

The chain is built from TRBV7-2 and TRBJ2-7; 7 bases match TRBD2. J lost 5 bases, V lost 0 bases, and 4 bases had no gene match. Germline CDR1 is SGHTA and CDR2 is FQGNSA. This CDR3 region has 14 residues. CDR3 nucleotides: TGTGCCAGCAGCTTAGCTCGGGAGGCCCACGAGCAGTACTTC. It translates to CASSLAREAHEQYF.

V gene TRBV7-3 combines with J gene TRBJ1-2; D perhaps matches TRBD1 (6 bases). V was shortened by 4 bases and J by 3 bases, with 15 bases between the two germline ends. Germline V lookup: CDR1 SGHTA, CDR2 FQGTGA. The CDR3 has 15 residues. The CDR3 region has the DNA TGTGCCAGCAGCTCCACGGGGGGCCAGGACTATGGCTACACCTTC. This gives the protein CASSSTGGQDYGYTF.

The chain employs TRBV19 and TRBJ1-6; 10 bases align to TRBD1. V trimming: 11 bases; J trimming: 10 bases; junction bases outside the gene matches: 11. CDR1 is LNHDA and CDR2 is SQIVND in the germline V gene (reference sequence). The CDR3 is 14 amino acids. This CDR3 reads CASAGQGSGSPLHF. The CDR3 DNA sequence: TGTGCCTCCGCGGGACAGGGGAGCGGGTCACCCCTCCACTTT.

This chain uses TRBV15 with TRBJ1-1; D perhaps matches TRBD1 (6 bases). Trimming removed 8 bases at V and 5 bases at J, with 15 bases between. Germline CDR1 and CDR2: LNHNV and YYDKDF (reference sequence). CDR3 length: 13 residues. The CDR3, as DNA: TGTGCCACCTCACCACAGGGAAGGACTGAAGCTTTCTTT. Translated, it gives CATSPQGRTEAFF.

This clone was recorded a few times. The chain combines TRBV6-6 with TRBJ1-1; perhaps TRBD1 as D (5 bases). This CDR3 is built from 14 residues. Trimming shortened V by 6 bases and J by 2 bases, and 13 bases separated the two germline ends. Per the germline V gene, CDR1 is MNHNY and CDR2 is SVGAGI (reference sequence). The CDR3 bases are TGTGCCAGCAGAGACGACAGTTTAAACACTGAAGCTTTCTTT. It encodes CASRDDSLNTEAFF.

The CDR3 DNA reads as TGTGCCAGCACTCGCTGGCGGGATAACACCGGGGAGCTGTTTTTT. Translating gives CASTRWRDNTGELFF. V gene TRBV9 combines with J gene TRBJ2-2; D is possibly TRBD2 (6 bases). Germline CDR1 and CDR2: SGDLS and YYNGEE. The CDR3 sequence is 15 residues long. V lost 6 bases to trimming and J lost 2 bases, with 14 bases between them.

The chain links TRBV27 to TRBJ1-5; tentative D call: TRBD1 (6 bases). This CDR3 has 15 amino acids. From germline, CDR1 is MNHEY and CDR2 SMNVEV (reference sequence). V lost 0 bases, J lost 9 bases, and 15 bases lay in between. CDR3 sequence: CASSLSTGGRGPQHF. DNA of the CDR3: TGTGCCAGCAGTTTATCGACAGGCGGACGAGGGCCCCAGCATTTT.

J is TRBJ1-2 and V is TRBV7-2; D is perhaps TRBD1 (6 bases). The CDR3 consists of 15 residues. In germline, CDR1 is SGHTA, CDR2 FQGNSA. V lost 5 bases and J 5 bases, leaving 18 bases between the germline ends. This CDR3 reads CASSPGVDLGYGYTF. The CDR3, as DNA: TGTGCCAGCAGCCCAGGGGTCGATCTAGGGTATGGCTACACCTTC. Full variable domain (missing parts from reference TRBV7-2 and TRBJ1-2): GAGVSQSPSNKVTEKGKDVELRCDPISGHTALYWYRQSLGQGLEFLIYFQGNSAPDKSGLPSDRFSAERTGGSVSTLTIQRTQQEDSAVYLCASSPGVDLGYGYTFGSGTRLTVV.

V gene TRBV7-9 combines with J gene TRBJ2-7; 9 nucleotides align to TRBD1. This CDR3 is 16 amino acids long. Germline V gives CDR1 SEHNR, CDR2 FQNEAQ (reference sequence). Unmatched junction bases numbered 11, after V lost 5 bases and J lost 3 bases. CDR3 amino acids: CASSNDLQGAFYEQYF. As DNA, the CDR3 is TGTGCCAGCAGCAACGACCTACAGGGGGCGTTCTACGAGCAGTACTTC. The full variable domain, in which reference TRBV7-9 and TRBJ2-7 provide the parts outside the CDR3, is DTGVSQNPRHKITKRGQNVTFRCDPISEHNRLYWYRQTLGQGPEFLTYFQNEAQLEKSRLLSDRFSAERPKGSFSTLEIQRTEQGDSAMYLCASSNDLQGAFYEQYFGPGTRLTVT.

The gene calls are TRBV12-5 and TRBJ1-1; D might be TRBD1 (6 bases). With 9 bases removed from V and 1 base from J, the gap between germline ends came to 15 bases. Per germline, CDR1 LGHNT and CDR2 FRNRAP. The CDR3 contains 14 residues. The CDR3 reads CASTSATGNTEAFF. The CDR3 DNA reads TGTGCTAGCACTTCCGCGACAGGGAACACTGAAGCTTTCTTT. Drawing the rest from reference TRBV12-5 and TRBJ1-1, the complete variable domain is DARVTQTPRHKVTEMGQEVTMRCQPILGHNTVFWYRQTMMQGLELLAYFRNRAPLDDSGMPKDRFSAEMPDATLATLKIQPSEPRDSAVYFCASTSATGNTEAFFGQGTRLTVV.

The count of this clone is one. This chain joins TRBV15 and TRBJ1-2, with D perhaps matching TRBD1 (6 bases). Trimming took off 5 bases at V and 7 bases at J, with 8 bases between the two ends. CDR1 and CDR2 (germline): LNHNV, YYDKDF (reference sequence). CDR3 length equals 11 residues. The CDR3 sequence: CATSGTSGYTF. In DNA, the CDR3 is TGTGCCACCAGCGGGACAAGTGGCTACACCTTC.

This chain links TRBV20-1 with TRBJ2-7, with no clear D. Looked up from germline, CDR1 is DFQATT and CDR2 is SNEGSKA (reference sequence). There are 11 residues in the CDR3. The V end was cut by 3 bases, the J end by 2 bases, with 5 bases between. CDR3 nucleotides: TGCAGTGCTAGCCCGGCCTACGAGCAGTACTTC. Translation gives CSASPAYEQYF.

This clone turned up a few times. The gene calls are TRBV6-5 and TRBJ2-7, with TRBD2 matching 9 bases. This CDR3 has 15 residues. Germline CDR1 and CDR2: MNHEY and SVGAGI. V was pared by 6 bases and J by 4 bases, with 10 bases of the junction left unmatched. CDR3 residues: CASRSGGTRQYEQYF. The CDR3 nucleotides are TGTGCCAGCAGAAGCGGGGGGACTAGGCAATACGAGCAGTACTTC.

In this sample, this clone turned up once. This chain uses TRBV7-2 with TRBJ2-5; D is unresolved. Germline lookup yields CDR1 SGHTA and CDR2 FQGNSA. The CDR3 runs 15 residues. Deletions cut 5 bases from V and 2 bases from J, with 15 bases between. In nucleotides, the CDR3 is TGTGCCAGCAGCCCCCGCATTGGGCCGCAAGAGACCCAGTACTTC. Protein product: CASSPRIGPQETQYF.

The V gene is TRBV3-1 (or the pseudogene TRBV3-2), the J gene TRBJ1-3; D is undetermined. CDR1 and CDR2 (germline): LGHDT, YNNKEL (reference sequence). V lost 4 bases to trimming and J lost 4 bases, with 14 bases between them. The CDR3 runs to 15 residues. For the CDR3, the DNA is TGTGCCAGCAGCCCAAGTTACGGGTCCGGAAACACCATATATTTT. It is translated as CASSPSYGSGNTIYF.

In DNA, the CDR3 is TGCAGTGCTAGTGAAAGCGTAAATCAGCCCCAGCATTTT. Its protein product is CSASESVNQPQHF. This chain uses TRBV20-1 with TRBJ1-5; D is undetermined. The germline V gene encodes CDR1 DFQATT and CDR2 SNEGSKA (reference sequence). The CDR3 extends over 13 amino acids. Between the trimmed V and J ends, which lost 3 bases and 4 bases, there was a span of 10 bases.

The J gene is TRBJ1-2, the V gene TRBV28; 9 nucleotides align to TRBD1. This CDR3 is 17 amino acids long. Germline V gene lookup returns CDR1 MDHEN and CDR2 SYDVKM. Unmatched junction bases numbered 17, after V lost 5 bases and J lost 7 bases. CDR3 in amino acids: CASSAAWTGALFGGYTF. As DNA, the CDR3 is TGTGCCAGCAGTGCTGCATGGACAGGGGCCCTCTTTGGTGGCTACACCTTC.

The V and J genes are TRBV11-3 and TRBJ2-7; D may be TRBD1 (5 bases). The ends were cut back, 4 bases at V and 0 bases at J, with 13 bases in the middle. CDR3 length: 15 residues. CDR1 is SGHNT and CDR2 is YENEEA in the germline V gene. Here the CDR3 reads CASSWGTGSSYEQYF. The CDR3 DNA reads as TGTGCCAGCAGCTGGGGCACGGGCAGCTCCTACGAGCAGTACTTC.

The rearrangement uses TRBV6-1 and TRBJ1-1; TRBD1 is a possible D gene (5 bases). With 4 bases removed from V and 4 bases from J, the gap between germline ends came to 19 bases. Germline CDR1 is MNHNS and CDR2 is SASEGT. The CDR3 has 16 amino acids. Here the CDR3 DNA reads TGTGCCAGCAGTGCTATGAATAGGGGTGAAAGCACTGAAGCTTTCTTT. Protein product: CASSAMNRGESTEAFF.

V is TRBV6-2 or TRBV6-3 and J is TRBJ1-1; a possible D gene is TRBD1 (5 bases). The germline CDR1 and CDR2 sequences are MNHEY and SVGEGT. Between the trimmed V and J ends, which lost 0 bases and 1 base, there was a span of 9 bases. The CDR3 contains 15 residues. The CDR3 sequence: CASSYSPGSNTEAFF. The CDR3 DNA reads TGTGCCAGCAGTTACTCCCCAGGGTCGAACACTGAAGCTTTCTTT.

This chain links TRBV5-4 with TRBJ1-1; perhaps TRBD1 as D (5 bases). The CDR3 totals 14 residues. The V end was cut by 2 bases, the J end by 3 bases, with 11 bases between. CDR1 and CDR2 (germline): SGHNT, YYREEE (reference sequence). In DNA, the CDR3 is TGTGCCAGCAGCTTAAATCAAGGGGACACTGAAGCTTTCTTT. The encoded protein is CASSLNQGDTEAFF.

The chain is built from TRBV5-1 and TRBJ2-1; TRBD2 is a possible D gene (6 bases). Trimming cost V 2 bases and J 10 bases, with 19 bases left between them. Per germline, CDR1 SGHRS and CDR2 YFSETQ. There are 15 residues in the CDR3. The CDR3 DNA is TGCGCCAGCAGCTTCGAGGGAGGATCGGGTGGGGAGCAGTTCTTC. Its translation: CASSFEGGSGGEQFF.

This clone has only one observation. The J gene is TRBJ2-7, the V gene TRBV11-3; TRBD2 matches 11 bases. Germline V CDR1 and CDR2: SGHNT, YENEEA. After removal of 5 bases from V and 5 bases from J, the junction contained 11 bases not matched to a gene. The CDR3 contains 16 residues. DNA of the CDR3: TGTGCCAGCAGCCCAACCGGGACTAGCGGTTCAAACGAGCAGTACTTC. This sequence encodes CASSPTGTSGSNEQYF.

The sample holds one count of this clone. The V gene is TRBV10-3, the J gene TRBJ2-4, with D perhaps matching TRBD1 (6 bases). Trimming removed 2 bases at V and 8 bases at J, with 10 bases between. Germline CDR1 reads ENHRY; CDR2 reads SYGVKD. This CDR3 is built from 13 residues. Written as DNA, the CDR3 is TGTGCCATCAGTGAGCAGGGGCGAGACATTCAGTACTTC. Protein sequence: CAISEQGRDIQYF.